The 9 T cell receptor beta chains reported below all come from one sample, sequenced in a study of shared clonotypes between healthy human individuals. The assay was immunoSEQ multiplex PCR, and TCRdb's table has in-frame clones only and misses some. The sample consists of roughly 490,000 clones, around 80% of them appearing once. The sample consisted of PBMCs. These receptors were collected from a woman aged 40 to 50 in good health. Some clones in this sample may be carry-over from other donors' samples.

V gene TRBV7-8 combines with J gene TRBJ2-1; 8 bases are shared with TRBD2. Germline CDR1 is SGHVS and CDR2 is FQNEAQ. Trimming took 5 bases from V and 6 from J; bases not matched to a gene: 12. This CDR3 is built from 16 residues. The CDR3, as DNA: TGTGCCAGCAGCCCCTTAGCGGGAATCAGCGGCAATGAGCAGTTCTTC. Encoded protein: CASSPLAGISGNEQFF.

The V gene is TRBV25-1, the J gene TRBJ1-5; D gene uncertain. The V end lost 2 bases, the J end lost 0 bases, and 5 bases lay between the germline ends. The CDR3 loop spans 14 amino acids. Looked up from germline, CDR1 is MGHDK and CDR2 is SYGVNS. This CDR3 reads CASSELDSNQPQHF. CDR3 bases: TGTGCCAGCAGTGAACTGGATAGCAATCAGCCCCAGCATTTT.

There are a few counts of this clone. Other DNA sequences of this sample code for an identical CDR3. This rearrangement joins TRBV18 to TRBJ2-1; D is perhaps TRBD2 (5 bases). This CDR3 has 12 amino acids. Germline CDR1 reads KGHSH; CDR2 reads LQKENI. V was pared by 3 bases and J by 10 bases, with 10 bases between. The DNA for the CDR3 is TGTGCCAGCTCACCCGGCAGAGGGGAGCAGTTCTTC. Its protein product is CASSPGRGEQFF. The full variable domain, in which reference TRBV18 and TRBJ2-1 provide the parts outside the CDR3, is NAGVMQNPRHLVRRRGQEARLRCSPMKGHSHVYWYRQLPEEGLKFMVYLQKENIIDESGMPKERFSAEFPKEGPSILRIQQVVRGDSAAYFCASSPGRGEQFFGPGTRLTVL.

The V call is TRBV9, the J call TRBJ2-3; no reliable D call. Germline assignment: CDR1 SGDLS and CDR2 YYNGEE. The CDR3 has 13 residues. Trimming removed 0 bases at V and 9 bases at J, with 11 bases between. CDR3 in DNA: TGTGCCAGCAGCGTAGGTTCTCCGGACACGCAGTATTTT. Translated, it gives CASSVGSPDTQYF.

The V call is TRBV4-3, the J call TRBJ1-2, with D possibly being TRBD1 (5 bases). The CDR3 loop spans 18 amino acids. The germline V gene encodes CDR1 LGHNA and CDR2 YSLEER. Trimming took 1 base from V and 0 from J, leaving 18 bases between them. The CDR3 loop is CASSQAVPGHGTNYGYTF. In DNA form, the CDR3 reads TGCGCCAGCAGCCAAGCCGTACCCGGACACGGAACTAACTATGGCTACACCTTC.

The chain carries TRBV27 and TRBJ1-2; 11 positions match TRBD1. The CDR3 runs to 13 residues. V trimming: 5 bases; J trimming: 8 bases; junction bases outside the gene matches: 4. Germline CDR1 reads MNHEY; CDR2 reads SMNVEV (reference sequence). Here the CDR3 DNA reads TGTGCCAGCAGTGCGGACAGGGGGCTAGGCTACACCTTC. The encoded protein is CASSADRGLGYTF.

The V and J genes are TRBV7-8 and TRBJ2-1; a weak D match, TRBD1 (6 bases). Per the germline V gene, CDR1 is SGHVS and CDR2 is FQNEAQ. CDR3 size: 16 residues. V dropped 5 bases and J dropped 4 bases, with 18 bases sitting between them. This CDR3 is CASSAGQGRGYNEQFF. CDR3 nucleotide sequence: TGTGCCAGCAGCGCCGGGCAAGGCAGGGGTTACAATGAGCAGTTCTTC.

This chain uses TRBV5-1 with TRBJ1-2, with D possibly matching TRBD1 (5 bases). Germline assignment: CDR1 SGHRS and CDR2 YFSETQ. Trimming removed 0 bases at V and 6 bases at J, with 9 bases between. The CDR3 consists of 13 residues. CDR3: CASSLVPGNGYTF. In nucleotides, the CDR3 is TGCGCCAGCAGCTTGGTACCAGGGAATGGCTACACCTTC.

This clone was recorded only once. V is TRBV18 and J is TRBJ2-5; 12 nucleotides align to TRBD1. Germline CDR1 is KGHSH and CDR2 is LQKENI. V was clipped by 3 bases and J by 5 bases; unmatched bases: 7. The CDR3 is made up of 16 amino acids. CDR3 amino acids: CASSPTGTGGFETQYF. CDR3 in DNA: TGTGCCAGCTCACCGACCGGGACAGGGGGCTTCGAGACCCAGTACTTC.